A single sample is the source of the 14 T cell receptor beta chains below, sequenced in a study of blood T cell repertoires in COVID-19. Some clones are missing from TCRdb's copy, which holds only in-frame ones; the method was immunoSEQ multiplex PCR. The data contain 200,000 to 250,000 clones, approximately 84% of them singletons. The sequencing sample was made of peripheral blood. The receptor source for this set is a woman of 80 years or more with acute or convalescent COVID-19.

This rearrangement joins TRBV28 to TRBJ1-5, with 7 bases that match TRBD1. J was trimmed by 4 bases and V by 3 bases; bases with no gene match: 6. The germline V gene encodes CDR1 MDHEN and CDR2 SYDVKM. There are 15 residues in the CDR3. The CDR3 is CASSLMGQSNQPQHF. In DNA form, the CDR3 reads TGTGCCAGCAGTTTGATGGGACAGAGTAATCAGCCCCAGCATTTT.

The genes are TRBV21-1 and TRBJ2-3; TRBD2 is taken as the D call from the table, unchecked against the DNA. TRBV21-1 is tagged as a pseudogene. The CDR3 loop spans 17 amino acids. CDR3 nucleotides: TGTGCCAGCAGCCCCGGGAGGTCTAGCGGGAGCACAGATACGCAGTATTTT. Translation gives CASSPGRSSGSTDTQYF.

V usage is TRBV6-1 and J usage is TRBJ1-2; tentatively, D is TRBD1 (6 bases). The CDR3 sequence is 17 residues long. CDR1 is MNHNS, CDR2 SASEGT, per germline. Trimming took off 4 bases at V and 4 bases at J, with 22 bases between the two ends. The CDR3 DNA sequence: TGTGCCAGCAGTGCGTATAGTGTTGGACAGACTCTCTATGGCTACACCTTC. As protein: CASSAYSVGQTLYGYTF.

Concerning this clone itself: The germline gene is not matched at one end of the junction; a read error may be the cause. This sequence joins TRBV28 and TRBJ2-3; D is perhaps TRBD2 (6 bases). CDR1 is MDHEN and CDR2 is SYDVKM in the germline V gene. This CDR3 is built from 11 residues. CDR3 amino acids: CASPGTGDMNF. The CDR3 nucleotides read TGTGCCAGCCCAGGGACGGGGGATATGAATTTT.

This clone was found a few times. V usage is TRBV4-1 and J usage is TRBJ1-5; 7 nucleotides match TRBD1. Germline V gives CDR1 MGHRA, CDR2 YSYEKL. The CDR3 has 15 residues. The junction had 4 bases not matched to a gene; V was cut back by 1 base and J by 4 bases. This chain's CDR3 is CASSQGQGRNQPQHF. The DNA of the CDR3 is TGCGCCAGCAGCCAAGGACAGGGTCGGAATCAGCCCCAGCATTTT.

The rearrangement links TRBV6-2 or TRBV6-3 to TRBJ2-2, with 11 bases that match TRBD2. Germline V gene lookup returns CDR1 MNHEY and CDR2 SVGEGT. The CDR3 totals 18 residues. V lost 0 bases and J lost 6; bases outside the gene matches: 9. The CDR3 DNA reads TGTGCCAGCAGTTACTCCCCCCGGGGTAGCGGGGGGGCCGGGGAGCTGTTTTTT. Residues: CASSYSPRGSGGAGELFF.

The rearrangement joins TRBV5-1 to TRBJ2-7; 8 nucleotides line up with TRBD1. Trimming took 4 bases from V and 6 from J; bases not matched to a gene: 6. The V gene's germline CDR1 is SGHRS and CDR2 YFSETQ. The CDR3 is made up of 13 amino acids. The CDR3 reads CASSRDRYVEQYF. The CDR3 bases are TGCGCCAGCAGCCGGGACAGGTACGTCGAGCAGTACTTC. Complete variable domain (other parts from reference TRBV5-1 and TRBJ2-7): KAGVTQTPRYLIKTRGQQVTLSCSPISGHRSVSWYQQTPGQGLQFLFEYFSETQRNKGNFPGRFSGRQFSNSRSEMNVSTLELGDSALYLCASSRDRYVEQYFGPGTRLTVT.

The CDR3 DNA reads TGTGCCAGTAGCCGAGGACGGGACAATCAGCCCCAGCATTTT. Its translation is CASSRGRDNQPQHF. The chain uses TRBV19 and TRBJ1-5, with no clear D. Trimming stripped 6 bases from V and 3 bases from J, with 12 bases between. CDR1 is LNHDA, CDR2 SQIVND, per germline (reference sequence). CDR3 length: 14 residues.

The V and J genes are TRBV7-6 and TRBJ2-1; TRBD2 might be the D (6 bases). Germline V lookup: CDR1 SGHVS, CDR2 FNYEAQ. The CDR3 is 16 residues long. With 2 bases removed from V and 4 bases from J, the gap between germline ends came to 15 bases. The chain's CDR3 is CASSLSRDSSYNEQFF. The CDR3 DNA reads as TGTGCCAGCAGCTTAAGCCGGGACTCCTCTTACAATGAGCAGTTCTTC.

The rearrangement links TRBV7-2 to TRBJ2-5; D might be TRBD2 (5 bases). CDR1 SGHTA and CDR2 FQGNSA come from the germline V gene. V lost 1 base, J lost 5 bases, and 11 bases lay in between. This CDR3 has 14 amino acids. CDR3 region: CASSLGMRVETQYF. The CDR3 DNA is TGTGCCAGCAGCTTAGGCATGAGGGTTGAGACCCAGTACTTC.

This clone was counted once. The V and J genes are TRBV7-2 and TRBJ2-7; 7 bases fit TRBD2. J lost 6 bases, V lost 0 bases, and 8 bases had no gene match. The CDR3 totals 15 residues. Germline CDR1 and CDR2: SGHTA and FQGNSA. The CDR3 spells CASSLARGGVGEQYF. The CDR3 bases are TGTGCCAGCAGCTTAGCACGCGGGGGTGTGGGCGAGCAGTACTTC.

J is TRBJ2-7 and V is TRBV15, with D perhaps TRBD2 (6 bases). Trimming pared 1 base from V and 2 bases from J, leaving 12 bases between. Per the germline V gene, CDR1 is LNHNV and CDR2 is YYDKDF (reference sequence). The CDR3 consists of 15 residues. Written as DNA, the CDR3 is TGTGCCACCAGCAGAGCCGGGACTTTGGCCTACGAGCAGTACTTC. Protein product: CATSRAGTLAYEQYF.

The V gene is TRBV5-1, the J gene TRBJ1-4; weak D call: TRBD1 (6 bases). The V end lost 3 bases, the J end lost 4 bases, and 13 bases lay between the germline ends. The CDR3 length is 15 residues. Germline V CDR1 and CDR2: SGHRS, YFSETQ. CDR3 in DNA: TGCGCCAGCAGCTCGGGCAGGGGATTTAATGAAAAACTGTTTTTT. Translated, it gives CASSSGRGFNEKLFF. The complete variable domain, with remaining parts taken from reference TRBV5-1 and TRBJ1-4, reads KAGVTQTPRYLIKTRGQQVTLSCSPISGHRSVSWYQQTPGQGLQFLFEYFSETQRNKGNFPGRFSGRQFSNSRSEMNVSTLELGDSALYLCASSSGRGFNEKLFFGSGTQLSVL.

Concerning this clone itself: An end of the junction differs from the germline gene, which may be a read error. The chain links TRBV19 to TRBJ1-2, with 8 bases fitting TRBD1. Germline CDR1 is LNHDA and CDR2 is SQIVND (reference sequence). There are 14 residues in the CDR3. CDR3 protein: CASSTTGQGPQSRF. In DNA, the CDR3 is TGTGCCAGTAGTACTACCGGACAGGGCCCTCAATCACGCTTC.